The next 20 T cell receptor beta chains were all read from a single sample in a study of blood T cell repertoires in COVID-19. Data came from immunoSEQ multiplex PCR; TCRdb stores just in-frame clones and leaves some out. This table has around 330,000 clones, 85% appearing once. The sample was PBMCs or T cells enriched from blood (not recorded which). The receptors originated from a young woman who had been exposed to COVID-19.

V and J are TRBV21-1 and TRBJ1-2. TRBV21-1 is noted as a pseudogene. CDR3 length: 12 residues. The CDR3: CASNGINYGYTF. For the CDR3, the DNA is TGTGCCAGCAACGGTATCAACTATGGCTACACCTTC.

This sequence joins TRBV5-1 and TRBJ2-7; 7 positions agree with TRBD1. The CDR3 contains 15 residues. V trimming: 1 base; J trimming: 1 base; junction bases outside the gene matches: 5. Germline lookup yields CDR1 SGHRS and CDR2 YFSETQ. The CDR3 is CASSLTGDPSYEQYF. As DNA, the CDR3 is TGCGCCAGCAGCTTGACAGGGGACCCTTCCTACGAGCAGTACTTC. The full variable domain, rest sourced from reference TRBV5-1 and TRBJ2-7, is KAGVTQTPRYLIKTRGQQVTLSCSPISGHRSVSWYQQTPGQGLQFLFEYFSETQRNKGNFPGRFSGRQFSNSRSEMNVSTLELGDSALYLCASSLTGDPSYEQYFGPGTRLTVT.

The chain couples TRBV30 to TRBJ2-3; D might be TRBD2 (6 bases). V lost 4 bases and J 3 bases, leaving 17 bases between the germline ends. The CDR3 contains 15 residues. The V gene's germline CDR1 is GTSNPN and CDR2 SVGIG (reference sequence). DNA of the CDR3: TGTGCCTGGAACGCAGCGGGTGGATCTACAGATACGCAGTATTTT. The encoded protein is CAWNAAGGSTDTQYF.

This clone was detected a few times. The rearrangement joins TRBV5-6 to TRBJ1-6, with D unresolved. V lost 4 bases and J 8 bases, leaving 13 bases between the germline ends. This CDR3 comprises 14 residues. Germline CDR1 SGHDT, CDR2 YYEEEE. The CDR3: CASSRRIRYSPLHF. CDR3 DNA sequence: TGTGCCAGCAGCCGTAGGATCAGGTATTCACCCCTCCACTTT.

This clone has just one count. This chain joins TRBV18 and TRBJ1-5; 8 positions agree with TRBD1. The CDR3 consists of 14 residues. From germline, CDR1 is KGHSH and CDR2 LQKENI. The trim removed 6 bases at V and 6 bases at J, leaving 7 bases unmatched. Written as DNA, the CDR3 is TGTGCCAGCTCCACAGGGGGGGTCGGTCAGCCCCAGCATTTT. This translates into CASSTGGVGQPQHF.

A note on this clone: A junction boundary mismatches the germline segment, possibly from a read error. This chain joins TRBV5-1 and TRBJ1-4; D is unclear. Looked up from germline, CDR1 is SGHRS and CDR2 is YFSETQ. The CDR3 length is 14 residues. This chain's CDR3 is CASSLTVTKEKLFF. The CDR3, as DNA: TGCGCCAGCAGCTTGACCGTTACTAAAGAAAAACTGTTTTTT. Complete variable domain (other parts from reference TRBV5-1 and TRBJ1-4): KAGVTQTPRYLIKTRGQQVTLSCSPISGHRSVSWYQQTPGQGLQFLFEYFSETQRNKGNFPGRFSGRQFSNSRSEMNVSTLELGDSALYLCASSLTVTKEKLFFGSGTQLSVL.

The table lists this clone with a few counts. The genes are TRBV19 and TRBJ1-2, with TRBD1 matching 11 bases. The CDR3 is 14 residues long. The V gene end was trimmed by 5 bases and the J gene end by 3 bases; junction bases not matched to a gene: 2. The germline gives CDR1 LNHDA, CDR2 SQIVND (reference sequence). The CDR3 nucleotides read TGTGCCAGTAGTCCGGGACAGGGGGACTATGGCTACACCTTC. This translates into CASSPGQGDYGYTF.

The chain is built from TRBV7-4 and TRBJ2-1, with no clear D. This CDR3 is 16 amino acids long. Germline V CDR1 and CDR2: SGHVT, SQSDAQ. V lost 4 bases to trimming and J lost 8 bases, with 21 bases between them. CDR3: CASSSPPSWSKDEQFF. The CDR3 coding sequence is TGTGCCAGCAGCTCCCCCCCCAGTTGGAGTAAAGATGAGCAGTTCTTC.

The V call is TRBV9, the J call TRBJ1-1, with a possible D match to TRBD1 (6 bases). Germline V gene sequence: CDR1 SGDLS, CDR2 YYNGEE. The CDR3 has 14 residues. Trimming shortened V by 0 bases and J by 1 base, and 7 bases separated the two germline ends. This CDR3 is CASSVGTANTEAFF. The CDR3, as DNA: TGTGCCAGCAGCGTAGGGACAGCGAACACTGAAGCTTTCTTT. The entire variable domain, with the rest obtained from reference TRBV9 and TRBJ1-1, is as follows: DSGVTQTPKHLITATGQRVTLRCSPRSGDLSVYWYQQSLDQGLQFLIQYYNGEERAKGNILERFSAQQFPDLHSELNLSSLELGDSALYFCASSVGTANTEAFFGQGTRLTVV.

The V and J genes are TRBV21-1 and TRBJ2-1; no DNA check was done on the table's D call, TRBD2. TRBV21-1 is a documented pseudogene. This CDR3 region has 16 residues. The CDR3: CASSKVSGSRLREQFF. CDR3 DNA: TGTGCCAGCAGCAAAGTTAGCGGGAGTCGTCTCCGTGAGCAGTTCTTC.

V is TRBV9 and J is TRBJ1-1; no reliable D call. Germline CDR1 is SGDLS and CDR2 is YYNGEE. This CDR3 has 13 amino acids. V gave up 4 bases and J gave up 4 bases, with 11 bases separating them. CDR3 bases: TGTGCCAGCAGCTTTTCAAGCGGCACTGAAGCTTTCTTT. Translation gives CASSFSSGTEAFF.

This rearrangement joins TRBV27 to TRBJ2-7; 8 bases line up with TRBD1. Looked up from germline, CDR1 is MNHEY and CDR2 is SMNVEV (reference sequence). The CDR3 has 13 residues. V lost 5 bases, J lost 3 bases, and 3 bases stayed unmatched. CDR3 residues: CASSRQGYYEQYF. In DNA form, the CDR3 reads TGTGCCAGCAGTCGACAGGGGTACTACGAGCAGTACTTC.

This clone has only one observation. This rearrangement joins TRBV5-1 to TRBJ2-6; a possible D gene is TRBD1 (5 bases). V lost 0 bases to trimming and J lost 2 bases, with 9 bases between them. Per the germline V gene, CDR1 is SGHRS and CDR2 is YFSETQ. The CDR3 runs 16 residues. CDR3 DNA: TGCGCCAGCAGCTTGGAGGCAGGGCCTGGGGCCAACGTCCTGACTTTC. Translation: CASSLEAGPGANVLTF. Full variable domain (remainder filled in from reference TRBV5-1 and TRBJ2-6): KAGVTQTPRYLIKTRGQQVTLSCSPISGHRSVSWYQQTPGQGLQFLFEYFSETQRNKGNFPGRFSGRQFSNSRSEMNVSTLELGDSALYLCASSLEAGPGANVLTFGAGSRLTVL.

The rearrangement uses TRBV19 and TRBJ1-2; D might be TRBD1 (5 bases). Trimming removed 0 bases at V and 4 bases at J, with 9 bases between. The CDR3 has 14 amino acids. Germline V gene sequence: CDR1 LNHDA, CDR2 SQIVND (reference sequence). The CDR3 nucleotides read TGTGCCAGTAGTATAGATGGGGGGAGCTATGGCTACACCTTC. Amino acid sequence: CASSIDGGSYGYTF.

The V and J genes are TRBV5-6 and TRBJ2-7; 7 bases map to TRBD1. Germline loops: CDR1 SGHDT, CDR2 YYEEEE. There are 14 residues in the CDR3. After removal of 4 bases from V and 3 bases from J, the junction contained 7 bases not matched to a gene. CDR3 sequence reads: CASSLLGQDYEQYF. In DNA, the CDR3 is TGTGCCAGCAGCCTGTTAGGACAGGACTACGAGCAGTACTTC. The complete variable domain, with remaining parts taken from reference TRBV5-6 and TRBJ2-7, reads DAGVTQSPTHLIKTRGQQVTLRCSPKSGHDTVSWYQQALGQGPQFIFQYYEEEERQRGNFPDRFSGHQFPNYSSELNVNALLLGDSALYLCASSLLGQDYEQYFGPGTRLTVT.

Many counts were recorded for this clone. This chain joins TRBV9 and TRBJ1-1, with unresolved D. V was cut by 7 bases and J by 8 bases, with 18 bases left in between. Germline V gives CDR1 SGDLS, CDR2 YYNGEE. The CDR3 has 13 residues. The CDR3 here is CASGQSPGREAFF. The CDR3, as DNA: TGTGCCAGCGGCCAAAGTCCCGGCAGGGAAGCTTTCTTT.

The gene calls are TRBV12-3 or TRBV12-4 and TRBJ2-1; 8 bases map to TRBD1. This CDR3 has 13 residues. V lost 5 bases and J lost 14; bases outside the gene matches: 11. DNA for the CDR3: TGTGCCAGCAGTCTACTCTTGGGACAGGAGGAGTTCTTC. Translated, it gives CASSLLLGQEEFF.

This chain connects TRBV27 to TRBJ2-7; D not resolved. Germline CDR1 MNHEY, CDR2 SMNVEV (reference sequence). With 4 bases removed from V and 3 bases from J, the gap between germline ends came to 7 bases. This CDR3 is built from 12 residues. The CDR3 region has the DNA TGTGCCAGCAGTTCTACGGGCTACGAGCAGTACTTC. It yields the protein CASSSTGYEQYF.

This clone has a single count. This chain uses TRBV12-3 or TRBV12-4 with TRBJ2-1; TRBD2 might be the D (6 bases). The CDR3 extends over 12 amino acids. The V gene lost 6 bases and the J gene lost 9 bases, with 12 bases spanning the gap. The CDR3 sequence is CASRRELLEQFF. In nucleotides, the CDR3 is TGTGCCAGCAGACGGGAGCTACTTGAGCAGTTCTTC.

V gene TRBV11-2 combines with J gene TRBJ2-7, with D possibly matching TRBD2 (6 bases). CDR3 length: 13 amino acids. With 5 bases removed from V and 4 bases from J, the gap between germline ends came to 12 bases. Germline V gene data show CDR1 as SGHAT and CDR2 as FQNNGV. The DNA of the CDR3 is TGTGCCAGCAGCCTGGGACTGGAGTACGAGCAGTACTTC. This encodes CASSLGLEYEQYF.